These T cell receptor beta chains were read from a single sample in a study of blood T cells in healthy people across ages. In TCRdb, the 5' RACE reads were re-called with MiXCR into one record per CDR3 protein. The table shows approximately 780,000 distinct CDR3 sequences, with 20% to 30% occurring only once. This sample was also put to use in a study of T cells of mothers and their children.

Sequencing was carried out using blood. Receptors were obtained from a boy aged 5 to 17 in good health. Both conserved end residues are part of each CDR3. D genes are given only for firm matches. Not every row has a clone size; where given, it reads once, few, many or a size class.

CDR3 protein	CDR3 DNA	CDR3 length	D gene	J gene	V gene	clone size
CATSPLGQGDTGELFF	TGTGCCACCAGCCCCCTGGGACAGGGGGACACCGGGGAGCTGTTTTTT	16	TRBD1	TRBJ2-2	TRBV24-1	NA
CASSLQQGVQETQYF	TGTGCCAGCAGCTTGCAACAGGGAGTACAAGAGACCCAGTACTTC	15	NA	TRBJ2-5	TRBV5-6	few
CSAIWTGTDEQYF	TGCAGTGCTATCTGGACAGGGACGGACGAGCAGTACTTC	13	TRBD1	TRBJ2-7	TRBV20-1	NA
CASTQGGIRGETQYF	TGCGCCAGCACCCAAGGAGGGATAAGGGGAGAGACCCAGTACTTC	15	NA	TRBJ2-5	TRBV5-1	few
CASSRLAGDYNEQFF	TGTGCCAGCAGTCGACTAGCGGGGGATTACAATGAGCAGTTCTTC	15	TRBD2	TRBJ2-1	TRBV2	NA
CASRGVADEQFF	TGTGCCAGCAGGGGGGTGGCGGATGAGCAGTTCTTC	12	NA	TRBJ2-1	TRBV12-3/TRBV12-4	NA
CASSQRTNRGAEEQYF	TGTGCCAGCAGCCAGAGGACGAATAGGGGGGCCGAAGAGCAGTACTTC	16	NA	TRBJ2-7	TRBV4-2	NA
CASCRLTKTNTGELFF	TGTGCCAGTTGCCGACTGACTAAGACTAACACCGGGGAGCTGTTTTTT	16	NA	TRBJ2-2	TRBV19	NA
CASSFQGGNYGYTF	TGTGCCAGCAGCTTCCAGGGGGGGAACTATGGCTACACCTTC	14	TRBD1	TRBJ1-2	TRBV7-9	few
CASSSRGPDFTNYGYTF	TGTGCCAGCAGCTCAAGGGGGCCGGACTTTACTAACTATGGCTACACCTTC	17	NA	TRBJ1-2	TRBV21-1	NA
CASRLSVTPSYSQFF	TGTGCCAGCAGGCTCTCCGTAACACCCTCCTACTCGCAGTTCTTC	15	NA	TRBJ2-1	TRBV6-5	few
CASSLSGGDHSGNTIYF	TGTGCCAGCAGCCTCAGTGGAGGCGATCACTCTGGAAACACCATATATTTT	17	NA	TRBJ1-3	TRBV7-9	few
CASSFILTGNYGYTF	TGTGCCAGCAGCTTTATACTGACGGGTAACTATGGCTACACCTTC	15	NA	TRBJ1-2	TRBV7-9	NA
CASSQESYEQYF	TGTGCCAGCAGCCAAGAATCCTACGAGCAGTACTTC	12	NA	TRBJ2-7	TRBV3-1	many
CASNTDRVTYNEQFF	TGTGCCAGCAACACGGACAGGGTAACCTACAATGAGCAGTTCTTC	15	TRBD1	TRBJ2-1	TRBV6-1	once
CASRLGGGGEQFF	TGTGCCAGTAGATTGGGGGGGGGCGGTGAGCAGTTCTTC	13	NA	TRBJ2-1	TRBV19	NA
CSAAPSGEGNEQFF	TGCAGTGCTGCCCCTAGCGGGGAGGGCAATGAGCAGTTCTTC	14	TRBD2	TRBJ2-1	TRBV20-1	few
CASSGDEAAYTDTQYF	TGTGCCAGCAGTGGGGACGAGGCCGCATACACGGATACGCAGTATTTT	16	NA	TRBJ2-3	TRBV2	NA
CASSFQLADNEQFF	TGTGCCAGCAGCTTCCAGTTAGCCGACAATGAGCAGTTCTTC	14	NA	TRBJ2-1	TRBV11-3	NA
CASSLGPLGRQETQYF	TGCGCCAGCAGCTTGGGCCCCCTGGGTAGACAAGAGACCCAGTACTTC	16	NA	TRBJ2-5	TRBV5-1	NA
CASSFPRSGTLAYEQYF	TGTGCCAGCAGTTTCCCACGTTCCGGGACACTTGCCTACGAGCAGTACTTC	17	NA	TRBJ2-7	TRBV28	NA
CAGSPRAVSNYGYTF	TGTGCCGGCAGTCCCAGGGCAGTCTCTAACTATGGCTACACCTTC	15	NA	TRBJ1-2	TRBV12-3/TRBV12-4	NA
CASSSSRGKTQYF	TGCGCCAGCAGCTCCTCTAGGGGAAAGACCCAGTACTTC	13	NA	TRBJ2-5	TRBV5-1	NA
CSVAGGEWVSSYEQYF	TGCAGTGTTGCCGGGGGAGAGTGGGTGAGCTCCTACGAGCAGTACTTC	16	NA	TRBJ2-7	TRBV29-1	NA
CASSERGLRTGSYEQYF	TGTGCCAGCAGCGAGCGTGGGCTGAGGACAGGGAGTTACGAGCAGTACTTC	17	TRBD1	TRBJ2-7	TRBV28	NA
CASSADSFIGEKLFF	TGTGCCAGCAGTGCGGACAGTTTTATCGGTGAAAAACTGTTTTTT	15	NA	TRBJ1-4	TRBV12-3/TRBV12-4	few
CASSLKSWGSNYGYTF	TGTGCCAGCAGCTTGAAGTCCTGGGGCTCTAACTATGGCTACACCTTC	16	NA	TRBJ1-2	TRBV5-5	NA
CASSDSQVPEQFF	TGTGCCAGCAGTGATTCTCAGGTGCCTGAGCAGTTCTTC	13	NA	TRBJ2-1	TRBV2	few
CASSEDPEFEQYF	TGTGCCAGCAGTGAAGATCCAGAGTTCGAGCAGTACTTC	13	NA	TRBJ2-7	TRBV2	few
CAISEARERDYEQYF	TGTGCCATCAGTGAGGCGAGGGAGCGGGACTACGAGCAGTACTTC	15	TRBD2	TRBJ2-7	TRBV10-3	NA
CASSPVGGTGELFF	TGCGCCAGCAGCCCTGTAGGGGGGACCGGGGAGCTGTTTTTT	14	NA	TRBJ2-2	TRBV5-1	NA
CASSSTRGLRGNQPQHF	TGTGCCAGCAGCTCAACCAGGGGGCTGAGGGGGAATCAGCCCCAGCATTTT	17	TRBD1	TRBJ1-5	TRBV7-9	few
CASSLGGTRETQYF	TGTGCCAGCAGCCTTGGGGGGACTCGGGAGACCCAGTACTTC	14	NA	TRBJ2-5	TRBV11-2	NA
CASSQEGVLNTEAFF	TGTGCCAGCAGCCAAGAGGGGGTTTTGAACACTGAAGCTTTCTTT	15	NA	TRBJ1-1	TRBV4-2	NA
CASSLSFSGGQETQYF	TGTGCCAGCAGTTTATCCTTTAGCGGGGGCCAAGAGACCCAGTACTTC	16	TRBD2	TRBJ2-5	TRBV28	NA
CASSYSTPRGSYNSPLHF	TGTGCCAGCAGCTACTCGACCCCGAGGGGCTCCTATAATTCACCCCTCCACTTT	18	NA	TRBJ1-6	TRBV6-5	few
CASSTGTQETQYF	TGTGCCAGCAGCACCGGGACGCAAGAGACCCAGTACTTC	13	NA	TRBJ2-5	TRBV12-3/TRBV12-4	NA
CASEAGVQYF	TGTGCTAGTGAGGCTGGCGTGCAGTATTTT	10	NA	TRBJ2-3	TRBV12-5	few
CSATPQREGSEQFF	TGCAGTGCTACCCCACAGCGGGAGGGCAGTGAGCAGTTCTTC	14	TRBD2	TRBJ2-1	TRBV20-1	NA
CSVEVGGPHQETQYF	TGCAGCGTTGAAGTGGGGGGGCCCCATCAGGAGACCCAGTACTTC	15	NA	TRBJ2-5	TRBV29-1	NA
CSAPLRGAGGELFF	TGCAGTGCTCCGTTGAGGGGGGCGGGCGGGGAGCTGTTTTTT	14	NA	TRBJ2-2	TRBV20-1	few
CASSWGRETQYF	TGTGCCAGCAGTTGGGGGAGGGAGACCCAGTACTTC	12	NA	TRBJ2-5	TRBV12-3/TRBV12-4	NA
CASSPVASLFF	TGTGCCAGCAGCCCCGTGGCTAGTCTGTTCTTC	11	NA	TRBJ2-5	TRBV7-3	few
CATSFNTGELFF	TGTGCCACCAGCTTTAACACCGGGGAGCTGTTTTTT	12	NA	TRBJ2-2	TRBV24-1	NA
CASSFALENTGELFF	TGTGCCAGCAGTTTTGCCTTGGAAAACACCGGGGAGCTGTTTTTT	15	NA	TRBJ2-2	TRBV12-3/TRBV12-4	NA
CSVRRTSQQFF	TGCAGCGTTCGTCGTACTAGCCAACAGTTCTTC	11	NA	TRBJ2-1	TRBV29-1	NA
CATAGGAQETQYF	TGTGCCACTGCAGGAGGGGCTCAAGAGACCCAGTACTTC	13	NA	TRBJ2-5	TRBV6-1	NA
CSAGGARTTNEKLFF	TGCAGTGCTGGCGGGGCTAGAACGACTAATGAAAAACTGTTTTTT	15	NA	TRBJ1-4	TRBV20-1	NA
CASSGASTVTQYF	TGTGCCAGCAGTGGAGCTAGCACAGTTACGCAGTATTTT	13	NA	TRBJ2-3	TRBV6-5	NA
CASSGISRSGNTIYF	TGTGCTAGCAGTGGGATCTCTCGCTCTGGAAACACCATATATTTT	15	NA	TRBJ1-3	TRBV12-3/TRBV12-4	NA
CASNQGETQYF	TGTGCCAGCAATCAAGGCGAGACCCAGTACTTC	11	NA	TRBJ2-5	TRBV2	many
CASSLLAGGGEFF	TGTGCCAGCAGTTTACTAGCGGGGGGCGGGGAGTTCTTC	13	TRBD2	TRBJ2-1	TRBV12-3/TRBV12-4	NA
CASSEEDRVTGELFF	TGTGCCAGCAGTGAGGAGGACAGGGTTACCGGGGAGCTGTTTTTT	15	TRBD1	TRBJ2-2	TRBV25-1	few
CSVVSLWGTSRYEQYF	TGCAGCGTTGTAAGCCTATGGGGGACTAGTCGATACGAGCAGTACTTC	16	TRBD2	TRBJ2-7	TRBV29-1	NA
CSARATGDYEQYF	TGCAGTGCTAGAGCGACAGGGGACTACGAGCAGTACTTC	13	TRBD1	TRBJ2-7	TRBV20-1	few
CASSIEAGPDEQFF	TGTGCCAGTAGTATCGAGGCCGGACCGGATGAGCAGTTCTTC	14	NA	TRBJ2-1	TRBV19	few
CASSLGRAASYEQYF	TGTGCCAGCAGCTTGGGGCGGGCAGCCTCCTACGAGCAGTACTTC	15	NA	TRBJ2-7	TRBV5-5	NA
CASSPSSGTGYTQYF	TGCGCCAGCAGCCCATCTTCCGGGACAGGGTACACGCAGTATTTT	15	TRBD1	TRBJ2-3	TRBV5-1	few
CSATGPTRGYTF	TGCAGTGCCACCGGACCCACGAGGGGCTACACCTTC	12	NA	TRBJ1-2	TRBV20-1	NA